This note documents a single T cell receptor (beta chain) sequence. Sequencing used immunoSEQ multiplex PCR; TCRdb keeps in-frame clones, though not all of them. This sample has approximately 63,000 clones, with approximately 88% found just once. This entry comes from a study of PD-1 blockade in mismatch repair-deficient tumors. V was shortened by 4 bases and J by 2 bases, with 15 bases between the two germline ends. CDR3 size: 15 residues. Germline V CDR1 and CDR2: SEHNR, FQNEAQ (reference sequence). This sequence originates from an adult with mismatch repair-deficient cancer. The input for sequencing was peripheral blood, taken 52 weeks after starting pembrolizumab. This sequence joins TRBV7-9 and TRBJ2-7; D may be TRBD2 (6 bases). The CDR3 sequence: CASSSGSGVAYEQYF. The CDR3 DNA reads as TGTGCCAGCAGCTCTGGGTCGGGAGTTGCCTACGAGCAGTACTTC.